This T cell receptor (beta chain) emerged from a study of untreated major depressive disorder. Profiling relied on immunoSEQ multiplex PCR, and the TCRdb table lists in-frame clones only, not all of them. Of 20,000 to 25,000 clones listed, 89% are singletons. There are 15 residues in the CDR3. After removal of 5 bases from V and 5 bases from J, the junction contained 5 bases not matched to a gene. Germline CDR1 is MNHEY and CDR2 is SMNVEV (reference sequence). This sequence originates from a woman aged 35 to 49 in good health. Sequencing used CD4+ T cells from PBMCs. The chain combines TRBV27 with TRBJ2-3, with 12 bases aligning to TRBD2. The CDR3 DNA reads as TGTGCCAGCAGTAGGGGACTAGCGGGTATAGATACGCAGTATTTT. Protein sequence: CASSRGLAGIDTQYF.